This TCR beta chain was documented in a study of T cell responses to AZD1222 COVID-19 vaccine. Study-wide results and limits: It should be noted that donors were predominantly white British and more often female, and clonal diversity was possibly underestimated. Within unmutated variant regions lay the reported targets of nearly half of spike-specific TCRs.

Germline V gives CDR1 MNHEY, CDR2 SVGAGI. V was cut by 6 bases and J by 1 base, with 12 bases left in between. The CDR3 length is 15 residues. Produced via immunoSEQ multiplex PCR; TCRdb's table is partial and in-frame only. The sample records some 130,000 clones, around 90% being singletons. Concerning this clone: Antigen: not known.

Sequenced here: peripheral blood, sampled on day 0 of AZD1222 vaccination. This sequence joins TRBV6-5 and TRBJ2-2; D is possibly TRBD2 (5 bases). The source of this sequence is an adult in good health. The CDR3 protein is CASRRTDKNTGELFF. CDR3 coding DNA: TGTGCCAGCAGACGGACTGATAAGAACACCGGGGAGCTGTTTTTT.